Sequencing of this TCR beta chain was carried out in a study of T-cell memory formation after mild COVID-19. Study-wide background: TCR clustering was largely donor specific. General observations from the study: A subset of responding clones appeared in pre-infection memory, suggesting cross-reactive memory joined. Clones that shrank (day 15 to 85) were balanced CD4/CD8, whereas later expanders leaned CD4+.

The CDR3 consists of 14 residues. Germline V gives CDR1 DFQATT, CDR2 SNEGSKA (reference sequence). V lost 0 bases and J lost 0, with 8 bases in between. This clonotype was detected ten times or more. The antigen remains undetermined. 5'RACE with constant-segment primers built TCRalpha and TCRbeta cDNA libraries with UMIs. In TCRdb, the 5' RACE reads were re-called with MiXCR into one record per CDR3 protein. Counted here are 450,000 or so distinct CDR3 sequences, roughly 25% occurring once; the ten biggest clones make up around 13%. The TCR was taken from an adult woman who had mild COVID-19 (a few samples of this study predate the infection). Cell type and time point are not known. The sample comprised PBMCs or a T cell subset sorted from them (not recorded which). The rearrangement links TRBV20-1 to TRBJ1-1; D call uncertain. The CDR3 nucleotides read TGCAGTGCTAGAGACCCCGGGATGAACACTGAAGCTTTCTTT. It translates to CSARDPGMNTEAFF.